This record looks at one TCR beta chain sequence and its context. The antigen remains unidentified. Assay used: immunoSEQ multiplex PCR; TCRdb lists only in-frame clones, some missing. The sample has 150,000 or so clones, 90% to 95% seen once. From germline, CDR1 is LNHNV and CDR2 YYDKDF (reference sequence). Trimming left V 1 base short and J 5 bases short, with 5 bases between. This CDR3 is 12 amino acids long. This record belongs to a study of T cell responses to AZD1222 COVID-19 vaccine. Whole-study findings and limits: Most donors were white British and more were female, and clonal diversity was possibly underestimated. Spike was spanned by vaccine-associated CD4 TCRs, which were dominant at 160-218 and 743-854. Repertoires were obtained only post-peak T cell response.

The sample was peripheral blood, taken on day 0 of AZD1222 vaccination. This TCR came from an adult in good health. This sequence joins TRBV15 and TRBJ2-5; D is tentatively TRBD1 or TRBD2 (5 bases each). CDR3 nucleotides: TGTGCCACCAGCAGAGGGGGGGAGACCCAGTACTTC. Protein: CATSRGGETQYF.